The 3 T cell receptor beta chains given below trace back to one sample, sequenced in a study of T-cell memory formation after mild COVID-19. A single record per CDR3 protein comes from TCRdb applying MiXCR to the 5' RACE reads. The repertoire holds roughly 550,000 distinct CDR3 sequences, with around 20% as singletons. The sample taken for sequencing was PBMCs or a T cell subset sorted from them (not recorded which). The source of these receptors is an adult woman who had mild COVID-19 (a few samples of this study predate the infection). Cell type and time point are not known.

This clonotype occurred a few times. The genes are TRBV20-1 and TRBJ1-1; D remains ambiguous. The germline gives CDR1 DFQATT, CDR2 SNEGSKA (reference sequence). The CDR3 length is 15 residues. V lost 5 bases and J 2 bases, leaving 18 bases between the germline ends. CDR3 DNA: TGCAGTGCTCGCCATTCGGGGAGACTCAACACTGAAGCTTTCTTT. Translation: CSARHSGRLNTEAFF.

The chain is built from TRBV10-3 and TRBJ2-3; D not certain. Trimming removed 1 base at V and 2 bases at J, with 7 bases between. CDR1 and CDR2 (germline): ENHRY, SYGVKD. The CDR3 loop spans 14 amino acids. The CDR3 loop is CAISELPDTDTQYF. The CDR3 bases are TGTGCCATCAGTGAGTTGCCTGACACAGATACGCAGTATTTT.

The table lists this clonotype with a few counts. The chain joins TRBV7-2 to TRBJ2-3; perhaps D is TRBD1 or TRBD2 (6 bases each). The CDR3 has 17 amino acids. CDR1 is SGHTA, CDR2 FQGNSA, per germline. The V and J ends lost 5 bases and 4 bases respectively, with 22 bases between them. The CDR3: CASSQWLRGTSSDTQYF. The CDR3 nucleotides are TGTGCCAGCAGCCAGTGGTTACGGGGGACAAGTTCAGATACGCAGTATTTT.